The rows below give T cell receptor beta chains drawn from one sample of a study of blood T cell repertoires in COVID-19. The repertoire was sequenced with immunoSEQ multiplex PCR; TCRdb's copy has only in-frame clones and lacks some. The sample carries approximately 90,000 clones, roughly 90% recorded once. The source material was peripheral blood. The receptor set was obtained from a woman older than 75 with acute or convalescent COVID-19. Both conserved end residues are part of each CDR3. Fields, in order: V gene, D gene, J gene, clone size, CDR3 DNA, CDR3 protein. A D gene is named only where the DNA matches it firmly. A row's size may be missing; if present it is once, few, many or a size class.

TRBV6-5	-	TRBJ1-2	-	TGTGCCAGCAGTTACAAGGAGGGGGGCTACACCTTC	CASSYKEGGYTF
TRBV7-9	-	TRBJ1-2	-	TGTGCCAGCAGCTTTGCCGGGACACGGGTCGGCTACACCTTC	CASSFAGTRVGYTF
TRBV6-6	TRBD1	TRBJ1-6	-	TGTGCCAGCCGCCCGGACAGGGGGCTTTCACCCCTCCACTTT	CASRPDRGLSPLHF
TRBV6-5	-	TRBJ2-2	-	TGTGCCAGCAGGCGGGACGCCAGGGGGGAGCTGTTTTTT	CASRRDARGELFF
TRBV28	TRBD1	TRBJ2-5	-	TGTGCCAGCAGTTCGACAGGGGTACTTCGGGAGACCCAGTACTTC	CASSSTGVLRETQYF
TRBV24-1	TRBD2	TRBJ2-3	-	TGTGCCACCAGTGACCCTGTTAGCGGGGGGGCAGGTGATACGCAGTATTTT	CATSDPVSGGAGDTQYF
TRBV19	TRBD2	TRBJ2-2	few	TGTGCCAGTAGTATAGGACTAGCGGGATTCACCGGGGAGCTGTTTTTT	CASSIGLAGFTGELFF
TRBV9	-	TRBJ1-2	-	TGTGCCAGCAGCTTACACATAGCGGGGGTCGGCTACACCTTC	CASSLHIAGVGYTF
TRBV5-6	TRBD1	TRBJ1-5	once	TGTGCCAGCAGCTCCCGGGACAGGGGGCCGTATCAGCCCCAGCATTTT	CASSSRDRGPYQPQHF
TRBV15	TRBD1	TRBJ1-5	-	TGCGCCACCAGCAGGCCCGGGACAGTGAGCAATCAGCCCCAGCATTTT	CATSRPGTVSNQPQHF
TRBV11-1	-	TRBJ2-7	-	TGTGCCAGCAGCTTAGCGGAGAAGAGCTCCTACGAGCAGTACTTC	CASSLAEKSSYEQYF
TRBV5-1	TRBD1	TRBJ1-2	-	TGCGCCAGCAGCTCCGGGACAGGGGCAAATGGCTACACCTTC	CASSSGTGANGYTF
TRBV5-4	TRBD1	TRBJ1-1	-	TGTGCCAGCAGCTTGGGGGGGACAGGGCCCTTGGGTTTGAACACTGAAGCTTTCTTT	CASSLGGTGPLGLNTEAFF
TRBV7-9	-	TRBJ2-6	-	TGTGCCAGCAGCTTACCTAACGTCCTGACTTTC	CASSLPNVLTF
TRBV4-1	-	TRBJ2-1	-	TGCGCCAGCAGCCATGGGGTATTGGGGGCAGGACTGATCTCCTACAATGAGCAGTTCTTC	CASSHGVLGAGLISYNEQFF
TRBV3-1/TRBV3-2	-	TRBJ1-3	-	TGTGCCAGCAGCCCGGGGGGCAGGGTCGACACCATATATTTT	CASSPGGRVDTIYF
TRBV11-3	TRBD2	TRBJ2-1	-	TGTGCCAGCAGCAGCCTCAGCGGGGGGGCGCGATACAATGAGCAGTTCTTC	CASSSLSGGARYNEQFF
TRBV18	-	TRBJ1-2	-	TGTGCCAGCTCACCAGCCGACACAGGCTGGAATGGCTACACCTTC	CASSPADTGWNGYTF
TRBV2	TRBD2	TRBJ2-7	-	TGTGCCAGCAGTCCGGGACTAGCCTTCTACGAGCAGTACTTC	CASSPGLAFYEQYF
TRBV5-6	-	TRBJ2-2	-	TGTGCCAGCAGCTTTCGGGGTTACACCGGGGAGCTGTTTTTT	CASSFRGYTGELFF
TRBV3-1/TRBV3-2	-	TRBJ2-7	-	TGTGCCAGCAGCCAAGACGTATACGAGCAGTACTTC	CASSQDVYEQYF
TRBV3-1/TRBV3-2	-	TRBJ1-1	-	TGTGCCAGCAGCCACAGCGGAGCTGGGGCTTTCTTT	CASSHSGAGAFF
TRBV5-6	TRBD1	TRBJ1-1	-	TGTGCCAGCAGCTTGGAGACAGGGCAGAACACTGAAGCTTTCTTT	CASSLETGQNTEAFF
TRBV5-1	-	TRBJ1-1	-	TGCGCCAGCAGTCCAGGTCCAGGGGTAACTGAAGCTTTCTTT	CASSPGPGVTEAFF
TRBV7-9	TRBD2	TRBJ2-1	-	TGTGCCAGCAGCCCACGCCGGATAGCGGGGGGAGGTAATGAGCAGTTCTTC	CASSPRRIAGGGNEQFF
TRBV5-1	TRBD1	TRBJ1-1	-	TGCGCCAGCAGTAACGGACAGGGGGCAAACACTGAAGCTTTCTTT	CASSNGQGANTEAFF